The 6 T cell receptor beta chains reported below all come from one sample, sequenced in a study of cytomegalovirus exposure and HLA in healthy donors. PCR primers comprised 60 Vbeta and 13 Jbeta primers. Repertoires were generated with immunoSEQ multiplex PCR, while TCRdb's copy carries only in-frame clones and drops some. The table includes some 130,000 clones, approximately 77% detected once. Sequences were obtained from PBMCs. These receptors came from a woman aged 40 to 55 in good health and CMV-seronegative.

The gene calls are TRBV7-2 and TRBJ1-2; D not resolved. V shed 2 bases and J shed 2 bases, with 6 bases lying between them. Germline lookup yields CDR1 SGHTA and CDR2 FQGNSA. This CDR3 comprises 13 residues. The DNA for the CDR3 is TGTGCCAGCAGCTTACCGGAGAACTATGGCTACACCTTC. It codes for CASSLPENYGYTF.

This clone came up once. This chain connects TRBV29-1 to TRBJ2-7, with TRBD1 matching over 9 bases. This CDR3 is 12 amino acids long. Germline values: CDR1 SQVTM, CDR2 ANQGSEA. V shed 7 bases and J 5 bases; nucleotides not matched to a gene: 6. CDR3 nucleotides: TGCAGCGGTCGGACAGGGGAGGACGAGCAGTACTTC. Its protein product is CSGRTGEDEQYF.

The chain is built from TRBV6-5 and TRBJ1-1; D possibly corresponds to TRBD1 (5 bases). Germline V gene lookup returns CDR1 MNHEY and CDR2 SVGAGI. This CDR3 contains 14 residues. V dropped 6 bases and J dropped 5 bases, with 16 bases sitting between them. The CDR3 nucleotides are TGTGCCAGCAGACGCCAGGGTTTAGGAACTGAAGCTTTCTTT. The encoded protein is CASRRQGLGTEAFF.

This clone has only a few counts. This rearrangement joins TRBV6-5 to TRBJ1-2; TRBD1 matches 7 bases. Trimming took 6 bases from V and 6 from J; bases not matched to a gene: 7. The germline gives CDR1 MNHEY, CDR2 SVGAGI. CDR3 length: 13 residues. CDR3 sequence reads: CASSRTGANGYTF. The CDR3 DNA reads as TGTGCCAGCAGCCGCACAGGGGCCAATGGCTACACCTTC.

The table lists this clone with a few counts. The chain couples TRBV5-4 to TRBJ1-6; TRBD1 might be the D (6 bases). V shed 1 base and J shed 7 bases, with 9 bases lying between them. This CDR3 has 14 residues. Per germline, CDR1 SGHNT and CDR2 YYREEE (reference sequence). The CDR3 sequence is CASSLRGYNSPLHF. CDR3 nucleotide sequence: TGTGCCAGCAGCTTGAGGGGGTACAATTCACCCCTCCACTTT.

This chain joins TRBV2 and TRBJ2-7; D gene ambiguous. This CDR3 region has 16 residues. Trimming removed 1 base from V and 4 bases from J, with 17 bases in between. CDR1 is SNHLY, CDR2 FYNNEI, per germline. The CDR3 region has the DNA TGTGCCAGCAGTGAAGACGAGGCCGAAGAAAATTACGAGCAGTACTTC. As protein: CASSEDEAEENYEQYF.